A single sample is the source of the 12 T cell receptor beta chains below, sequenced in a study of T-cell reconstitution after alpha-beta-depleted transplantation in children. For TCRbeta, the library was prepared with unique molecular identifiers. TCRdb reprocessed the PCR reads via MiXCR and lists one record per CDR3 protein. The repertoire consists of about 98,000 distinct CDR3 sequences, with 20% to 25% occurring once and the leading ten covering about a fifth. This specimen was PBMCs, taken before TCRalphabeta/CD19-depleted stem cell transplant. The receptors were gathered from a boy aged 2 to 10 with acute lymphoblastic leukemia, due to receive a stem cell transplant.

This clonotype occurred a few times. This chain links TRBV29-1 with TRBJ1-5, with D possibly matching TRBD1 (6 bases). The CDR3 covers 13 residues. V lost 2 bases, J lost 6 bases, and 11 bases lay in between. Germline CDR1 SQVTM, CDR2 ANQGSEA. CDR3 region: CSVEIRGGQPQHF. The CDR3 nucleotides are TGCAGCGTTGAAATCAGGGGCGGTCAGCCCCAGCATTTT.

The genes are TRBV20-1 and TRBJ2-5; 12 nucleotides align to TRBD2. Germline lookup yields CDR1 DFQATT and CDR2 SNEGSKA (reference sequence). After removal of 5 bases from V and 0 bases from J, the junction contained 4 bases not matched to a gene. The CDR3 extends over 15 amino acids. The CDR3 DNA is TGCAGTGCTTCGCGGACTAGCGGGGACCAAGAGACCCAGTACTTC. Its protein product is CSASRTSGDQETQYF.

The gene calls are TRBV20-1 and TRBJ2-5; 11 bases are shared with TRBD2. This CDR3 spans 15 amino acids. The ends lost 2 bases at V and 3 bases at J; junction bases unmatched: 5. Germline CDR1 is DFQATT and CDR2 is SNEGSKA (reference sequence). The CDR3 DNA reads TGCAGTGCTAGACCGGGACTAGCGGAGAAAGAGACCCAGTACTTC. This gives the protein CSARPGLAEKETQYF.

The table lists this clonotype with a few counts. The chain uses TRBV20-1 and TRBJ2-2, with a weak D call TRBD2 (6 bases). CDR1 is DFQATT, CDR2 SNEGSKA, per germline (reference sequence). This CDR3 region has 14 residues. V was clipped by 4 bases and J by 2 bases, with 11 bases between them. The CDR3 region is CSATGTPNTGELFF. CDR3 bases: TGCAGTGCTACGGGGACTCCAAACACCGGGGAGCTGTTTTTT.

The chain carries TRBV9 and TRBJ2-1; D may be TRBD1 (6 bases). CDR3 length: 12 amino acids. Trimming stripped 2 bases from V and 10 bases from J, with 10 bases between. Germline V CDR1 and CDR2: SGDLS, YYNGEE. CDR3 protein: CASSVAGVEQFF. CDR3 nucleotides: TGTGCCAGCAGCGTCGCAGGGGTCGAGCAGTTCTTC.

This clonotype is judged medium-sized. V usage is TRBV29-1 and J usage is TRBJ2-1; 7 bases map to TRBD2. With 6 bases clipped from V and 5 bases from J, the junction kept 10 bases outside the gene matches. The CDR3 loop spans 14 amino acids. CDR1 SQVTM and CDR2 ANQGSEA come from the germline V gene. The chain's CDR3 is CSVHLAEKNNEQFF. CDR3 in DNA: TGCAGCGTCCACCTAGCGGAGAAGAACAATGAGCAGTTCTTC.

This chain connects TRBV7-2 to TRBJ2-3; D ambiguous. This CDR3 has 14 amino acids. Germline V gene data show CDR1 as SGHTA and CDR2 as FQGNSA. The ends were cut back, 2 bases at V and 0 bases at J, with 6 bases in the middle. The CDR3: CASSLPGSTDTQYF. CDR3 nucleotides: TGTGCCAGCAGCTTACCTGGTAGCACAGATACGCAGTATTTT. The whole variable domain, remainder taken from reference TRBV7-2 and TRBJ2-3, is GAGVSQSPSNKVTEKGKDVELRCDPISGHTALYWYRQSLGQGLEFLIYFQGNSAPDKSGLPSDRFSAERTGGSVSTLTIQRTQQEDSAVYLCASSLPGSTDTQYFGPGTRLTVL.

The gene calls are TRBV6-1 and TRBJ1-2, with 12 bases identical to TRBD1. The CDR3 covers 17 residues. CDR1 MNHNS and CDR2 SASEGT come from the germline V gene. Trimming removed 6 bases from V and 4 bases from J; junction bases left unmatched: 12. The CDR3 DNA is TGTGCCAGCAGCCCCGGGACAGGGGGCTTTCCCTCCTATGGCTACACCTTC. This codes for CASSPGTGGFPSYGYTF.

This clonotype was recorded a few times. The junction departs from the called germline gene at one end, perhaps through a read error. V is TRBV20-1 and J is TRBJ1-5; 12 bases match TRBD1. The CDR3 spans 17 residues. CDR1 DFQATT and CDR2 SNEGSKA come from the germline V gene (reference sequence). DNA of the CDR3: TGCAGTGCCGAGGACCGGGACAGGGGGCGAGGCAATCAGCCCCAGCAATTT. Translation gives CSAEDRDRGRGNQPQQF.

Only a few counts were recorded for this clonotype. The chain joins TRBV28 to TRBJ2-5; TRBD2 is a possible D gene (6 bases). Germline V gives CDR1 MDHEN, CDR2 SYDVKM. CDR3 size: 17 residues. Between the trimmed V and J ends, which lost 5 bases and 5 bases, there was a span of 24 bases. The CDR3 loop is CASSMGRRGPVGETQYF. The CDR3 coding sequence is TGTGCCAGCAGTATGGGGCGGAGGGGCCCGGTGGGGGAGACCCAGTACTTC.

The chain uses TRBV29-1 and TRBJ2-1; TRBD2 agrees at 7 bases. The CDR3 has 14 amino acids. V trimming: 1 base; J trimming: 3 bases; junction bases outside the gene matches: 3. The germline V gene encodes CDR1 SQVTM and CDR2 ANQGSEA. The CDR3 protein is CSVEVAGDYNEQFF. CDR3 nucleotides: TGCAGCGTTGAAGTGGCGGGGGACTACAATGAGCAGTTCTTC.

V and J are TRBV5-6 and TRBJ2-5; unclear D gene. The CDR3 consists of 13 residues. V gave up 3 bases and J gave up 6 bases, with 12 bases separating them. Germline V gives CDR1 SGHDT, CDR2 YYEEEE. The CDR3: CASSSTGRQTQYF. The CDR3 coding sequence is TGTGCCAGCAGCTCGACCGGGCGACAGACCCAGTACTTC. The full variable domain, with the rest looked up from reference TRBV5-6 and TRBJ2-5, is DAGVTQSPTHLIKTRGQQVTLRCSPKSGHDTVSWYQQALGQGPQFIFQYYEEEERQRGNFPDRFSGHQFPNYSSELNVNALLLGDSALYLCASSSTGRQTQYFGPGTRLLVL.